A selection of T cell receptor beta chains follows, all from one sample in a study of blood T cell repertoires in COVID-19. Sequencing used immunoSEQ multiplex PCR; TCRdb keeps in-frame clones, though not all of them. The data show 470,000 or so clones, with approximately 85% seen just once and 3% to 3.5% held by the top ten. Sample: peripheral blood. Receptors originate from a human donor in a cohort sampled during active COVID-19. Each CDR3 is given with its conserved first and last residue. D genes are given only for firm matches. The listing skips clone size in some rows; elsewhere it reads once, few, many or a size class.

J	V	size	D	CDR3	DNA
TRBJ1-2	TRBV2	NA	NA	CASTLQANYGYTF	TGTGCCAGCACCTTACAGGCGAACTATGGCTACACCTTC
TRBJ2-1	TRBV21-1	NA	NA	CASSKETPWVGPGWDEQFF	TGTGCCAGCAGCAAAGAAACCCCTTGGGTAGGTCCAGGTTGGGATGAGCAGTTCTTC
TRBJ1-4	TRBV7-9	NA	TRBD1	CASSWDRGPEKLFF	TGTGCCAGCAGCTGGGACAGGGGGCCTGAAAAACTGTTTTTT
TRBJ2-7	TRBV9	NA	TRBD2	CASSVAAGGPSYEQYF	TGTGCCAGCAGCGTAGCCGCGGGAGGGCCCTCCTACGAGCAGTACTTC
TRBJ2-1	TRBV4-1	NA	NA	CASSRTGNSYNEQFF	TGCGCCAGCAGCCGAACAGGGAACTCCTACAATGAGCAGTTCTTC
TRBJ2-2	TRBV7-2	NA	NA	CASSFRGTNTGELFF	TGTGCCAGCTCCTTCCGAGGTACGAACACCGGGGAGCTGTTTTTT
TRBJ2-1	TRBV29-1	once	TRBD1	CSVEGTGGFNEQFF	TGCAGCGTTGAAGGGACAGGGGGGTTCAATGAGCAGTTCTTC
TRBJ2-3	TRBV18	NA	NA	CASSPVDSTDTQYF	TGTGCCAGCTCACCGGTAGATAGCACAGATACGCAGTATTTT
TRBJ2-5	TRBV6-5	NA	TRBD1	CASRAVDRGRETQYF	TGTGCCAGCAGGGCGGTGGACAGGGGTCGGGAGACCCAGTACTTC
TRBJ2-7	TRBV4-2	NA	NA	CASSQDTSDEQYF	TGTGCCAGCAGCCAAGACACAAGCGACGAGCAGTACTTC
TRBJ2-6	TRBV7-3	NA	TRBD1	CASSSNMGQSGANVLTF	TGTGCCAGCAGCTCAAACATGGGACAGTCTGGGGCCAACGTCCTGACTTTC
TRBJ2-1	TRBV24-1	NA	TRBD2	CATSDPPTGREKWDEQFF	TGTGCCACCAGTGATCCCCCGACGGGGCGGGAGAAGTGGGATGAGCAGTTCTTC
TRBJ1-3	TRBV30	NA	NA	CAWTSGSGNTIYF	TGTGCCTGGACGTCGGGCTCTGGAAACACCATATATTTT
TRBJ1-1	TRBV29-1	NA	NA	CSVEHPTEAFF	TGCAGCGTTGAACATCCCACTGAAGCTTTCTTT
TRBJ2-3	TRBV19	NA	NA	CASSEDSTDTQYF	TGTGCCAGTAGTGAGGACTCCACAGATACGCAGTATTTT
TRBJ2-3	TRBV5-1	NA	TRBD2	CASSGRRASGRDTQYF	TGCGCCAGCAGCGGGCGACGAGCTAGCGGGAGGGATACGCAGTATTTT
TRBJ1-1	TRBV29-1	NA	NA	CSVAGYTEAFF	TGCAGCGTGGCAGGGTACACTGAAGCTTTCTTT
TRBJ1-5	TRBV28	once	TRBD1	CASSTPTGPYQPQHF	TGTGCCAGCAGTACCCCGACAGGGCCGTATCAGCCCCAGCATTTT
TRBJ1-1	TRBV19	NA	NA	CASKTGPNTEAFF	TGTGCCAGTAAAACAGGCCCTAACACTGAAGCTTTCTTT
TRBJ1-2	TRBV5-1	NA	NA	CASSSDDQAGKGYTF	TGCGCCAGCAGCTCAGATGACCAGGCAGGGAAAGGCTACACCTTC
TRBJ1-4	TRBV30	NA	NA	CAWSLGQGSEKLFF	TGTGCCTGGAGTCTGGGGCAGGGGAGTGAAAAACTGTTTTTT
TRBJ2-1	TRBV6-5	NA	NA	CASSPPGSYEQFF	TGTGCCAGCAGTCCGCCTGGGAGCTATGAGCAGTTCTTC
TRBJ1-3	TRBV7-2	NA	TRBD1	CASSVTGHGNTIYF	TGTGCCAGCAGCGTGACAGGGCATGGAAACACCATATATTTT
TRBJ1-6	TRBV18	NA	NA	CASSNDLADNSPLHF	TGTGCCAGCTCAAACGACTTGGCAGACAATTCACCCCTCCACTTT
TRBJ2-5	TRBV4-2	NA	NA	CASSQDWSIWGQKTQYF	TGTGCCAGCAGCCAAGATTGGTCCATCTGGGGACAAAAGACCCAGTACTTC
TRBJ2-1	TRBV7-3	NA	TRBD2	CASSGTSGTLEQFF	TGTGCCAGCAGTGGGACTAGCGGGACACTTGAGCAGTTCTTC
TRBJ1-2	TRBV28	NA	TRBD1	CASSLPQGSYGYTF	TGTGCCAGCAGTTTGCCACAGGGGAGCTATGGCTACACCTTC
TRBJ1-3	TRBV30	once	NA	CAWRQFSGNTIYF	TGTGCCTGGCGACAGTTCTCTGGAAACACCATATATTTT
TRBJ1-2	TRBV5-1	many	NA	CASSLRGGYTF	TGCGCCAGCAGCCTTCGGGGTGGCTACACCTTC
TRBJ1-2	TRBV27	NA	TRBD1	CASRAGTVNYGYTF	TGTGCCAGCAGGGCCGGGACAGTGAACTATGGCTACACCTTC
TRBJ2-5	TRBV7-3	once	NA	CASSPSNRVETQYF	TGTGCCAGCAGCCCCTCTAACAGGGTGGAGACCCAGTACTTC
TRBJ1-2	TRBV6-6	few	NA	CASRDQVLANYGYTF	TGTGCCAGCAGGGATCAGGTACTAGCTAACTATGGCTACACCTTC
TRBJ1-1	TRBV7-3	NA	NA	CASSATRNTEAFF	TGTGCCAGCAGCGCGACAAGAAACACTGAAGCTTTCTTT
TRBJ2-5	TRBV19	NA	TRBD1	CASSWGQGNQETQYF	TGTGCCAGTAGTTGGGGACAGGGGAACCAAGAGACCCAGTACTTC
TRBJ2-2	TRBV6-5	NA	TRBD2	CASRGAGRGGELFF	TGTGCCAGCAGGGGAGCGGGAAGGGGCGGGGAGCTGTTTTTT
TRBJ2-7	TRBV3-1/TRBV3-2	once	TRBD1	CASSRWDSGEQYF	TGTGCCAGCAGCCGATGGGACAGTGGCGAGCAGTACTTC
TRBJ2-7	TRBV5-4	once	NA	CASSSRLAGAHEQYF	TGTGCCAGCAGCTCCCGACTAGCAGGGGCCCACGAGCAGTACTTC
TRBJ1-5	TRBV10-1	NA	TRBD1	CASSSNRGRRSQHF	TGCGCCAGCAGTTCTAACAGGGGCCGCCGGTCCCAGCATTTT
TRBJ2-1	TRBV19	NA	NA	CASSMSAANHNEQFF	TGTGCCAGTAGTATGTCGGCGGCAAACCACAATGAGCAGTTCTTC
TRBJ1-1	TRBV14	NA	TRBD1	CASSQLQGSILTEAFF	TGTGCCAGCAGCCAACTACAGGGGTCAATTCTCACTGAAGCTTTCTTT
TRBJ2-7	TRBV3-1/TRBV3-2	NA	NA	CASSQGQISYEQYF	TGTGCCAGCAGCCAGGGACAAATTTCCTACGAGCAGTACTTC
TRBJ1-2	TRBV19	NA	TRBD1	CASSIIGGTGSTNYGYTF	TGTGCCAGTAGTATAATAGGCGGGACAGGGAGTACTAACTATGGCTACACCTTC
TRBJ1-5	TRBV19	NA	NA	CASWAQGESNQPQHF	TGTGCCAGTTGGGCACAGGGTGAGAGCAATCAGCCCCAGCATTTT
TRBJ2-1	TRBV18	NA	TRBD2	CASSPLREALNEQFF	TGTGCCAGCTCACCACTACGGGAGGCCCTCAATGAGCAGTTCTTC
TRBJ1-5	TRBV7-2	NA	NA	CASSLTGSNQPQHF	TGTGCCAGCAGCTTAACAGGAAGCAATCAGCCCCAGCATTTT
TRBJ2-7	TRBV27	NA	TRBD2	CASSRTSGRIPYF	TGTGCCAGCAGCCGGACTAGCGGGAGAATCCCGTACTTC
TRBJ2-3	TRBV29-1	few	TRBD2	CSATSGNTDTQYF	TGCAGCGCTACTAGCGGGAACACAGATACGCAGTATTTT
TRBJ2-1	TRBV7-9	NA	TRBD1	CASSFITGAFEQFF	TGTGCCAGCAGCTTCATCACAGGGGCTTTCGAGCAGTTCTTC
TRBJ2-7	TRBV28	NA	TRBD1	CASSPTGTGAGQYF	TGTGCCAGCAGTCCAACCGGGACAGGGGCTGGGCAGTACTTC
TRBJ1-1	TRBV3-1/TRBV3-2	NA	TRBD1	CASSPRTGGTMNTEAFF	TGTGCCAGCAGCCCCCGGACAGGAGGGACCATGAACACTGAAGCTTTCTTT
TRBJ2-2	TRBV3-1/TRBV3-2	few	TRBD1	CASSHGTGSLGGELFF	TGTGCCAGCAGCCACGGGACAGGGTCCCTAGGCGGGGAGCTGTTTTTT
TRBJ2-1	TRBV5-4	NA	NA	CASSPQGGASSNEQFF	TGTGCCAGCAGTCCGCAAGGGGGAGCTTCGTCGAATGAGCAGTTCTTC
TRBJ2-7	TRBV7-2	NA	TRBD2	CASSLEGRVYEQYF	TGTGCCAGCAGCTTAGAGGGGAGGGTTTACGAGCAGTACTTC
TRBJ2-7	TRBV10-3	NA	NA	CATTWTASSYEQYF	TGTGCCACCACGTGGACAGCTAGCTCCTACGAGCAGTACTTC
TRBJ1-3	TRBV29-1	NA	NA	CSVEDSDRTGGNTIYF	TGCAGCGTTGAAGATTCAGACAGGACTGGAGGAAACACCATATATTTT
TRBJ2-3	TRBV19	NA	TRBD2	CAGSPGHGRGSDTQYF	TGTGCCGGTAGTCCAGGCCACGGGAGGGGGTCAGATACGCAGTATTTT
TRBJ1-5	TRBV12-3/TRBV12-4	NA	NA	CASSPISNQPQHF	TGTGCCAGCAGTCCTATTAGCAATCAGCCCCAGCATTTT